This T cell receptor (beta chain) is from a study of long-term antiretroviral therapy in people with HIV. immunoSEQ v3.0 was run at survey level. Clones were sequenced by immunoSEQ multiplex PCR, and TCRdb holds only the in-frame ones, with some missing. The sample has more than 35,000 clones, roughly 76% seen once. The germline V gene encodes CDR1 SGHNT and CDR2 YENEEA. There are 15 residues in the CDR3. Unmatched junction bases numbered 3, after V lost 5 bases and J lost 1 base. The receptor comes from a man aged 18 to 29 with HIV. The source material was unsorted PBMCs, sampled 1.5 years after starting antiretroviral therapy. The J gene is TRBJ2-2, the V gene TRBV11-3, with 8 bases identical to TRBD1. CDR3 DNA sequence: TGTGCCAGCAGCCCAGGGGGCGGGAACACCGGGGAGCTGTTTTTT. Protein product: CASSPGGGNTGELFF. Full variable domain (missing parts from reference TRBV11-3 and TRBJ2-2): EAGVVQSPRYKIIEKKQPVAFWCNPISGHNTLYWYLQNLGQGPELLIRYENEEAVDDSQLPKDRFSAERLKGVDSTLKIQPAELGDSAVYLCASSPGGGNTGELFFGEGSRLTVL.